This T cell receptor (beta chain) appears in the sequencing data of a study of T-cell reconstitution after alpha-beta-depleted transplantation in children (dated by TCRdb to about 2016). Regarding the research as a whole: The study quantitatively tracked T-cell immune reconstitution after TCRalphabeta/CD19-depleted allogeneic hematopoietic cell transplantation in children using TCR repertoire profiling.

The library came from PCR. TCRdb lists the instrument as Illumina HiSeq 2500. Molecular barcoding was employed in the preparation of TCR libraries, with unique molecular identifiers being used to normalize TCRbeta repertoire quantification. Through fastp at Q25 and MiXCR, TCRdb rebuilt clones from the public reads, retaining in-frame beta chains. Each entry is one CDR3 protein sequence, shown with its most common DNA and genes. This sample has over 400,000 distinct CDR3 sequences in its table, and approximately 12% of those were observed once. The ten largest make up less than 6.5% of the sample. The germline V gene specifies SGHRS as CDR1 and YFSETQ as CDR2. Trimming removed 2 bases from V and 7 bases from J; the gene matches leave 5 bases unexplained. The CDR3 numbers 13 residues from cysteine through phenylalanine. Only the CDR3 DNA is retained, 39 bases long and in frame from the first base. This clonotype was seen a few times. Its target antigen remains unknown. No much larger clonotype is one base removed from it; base qualities were not supplied.

The chain employs TRBV5-1 and TRBJ1-1; 7 central bases correspond to TRBD1. This TCR came from a human donor who donated a stem cell graft to a child with combined immunodeficiency. Sequences were derived from PBMCs from the stem cell graft donor, sampled from the stem cell graft. The CDR3 has the sequence CASSFTGTVEAFF. In nucleotide form, the sequence is TGCGCCAGCAGCTTTACCGGGACAGTTGAAGCTTTCTTT. Where the CDR3 stops, the reference TRBV5-1 and TRBJ1-1 genes take over; the full variable domain is KAGVTQTPRYLIKTRGQQVTLSCSPISGHRSVSWYQQTPGQGLQFLFEYFSETQRNKGNFPGRFSGRQFSNSRSEMNVSTLELGDSALYLCASSFTGTVEAFFGQGTRLTVV.